The clone carrying this T cell receptor (beta chain) occurred a few times. As yet, its antigen is unknown. V dropped 5 bases and J dropped 6 bases, with 11 bases sitting between them. The CDR3 is made up of 13 amino acids. Germline V gene lookup returns CDR1 SGHTA and CDR2 FQGNSA. The sample originates from a study of T-cell reconstitution after alpha-beta-depleted transplantation in children. General study findings and limits: In patients about two months after transplant, alpha-beta T cells reportedly arose from several hundred expanded graft clones. Some patients showed high day-60 TCRbeta diversity, which derived from surviving recipient T cells and thymic progenitors.

Preparation of the TCRbeta library involved a method that used unique molecular identifiers. TCRdb re-called the PCR reads with MiXCR, one entry per CDR3 protein. The sample has about 440,000 distinct CDR3 sequences; around two fifths are singletons. Specimen: PBMCs, collected before TCRalphabeta/CD19-depleted stem cell transplant. This TCR derives from a girl aged 2 to 10 with aplastic anemia, due to receive a stem cell transplant. This chain links TRBV7-2 with TRBJ2-1; no definite D call. The CDR3 region is CASSPYWSNEQFF. Written as DNA, the CDR3 is TGTGCCAGCAGCCCTTACTGGTCCAATGAGCAGTTCTTC.